The clone carrying this T cell receptor (beta chain) was seen more than once but under ten times. TCRdb ran MiXCR on the 5' RACE reads and lists one entry per CDR3 protein. The sample holds tens of thousands of distinct CDR3 sequences; 4% to 5.5% are singletons and the top ten take about 9%. The V gene's germline CDR1 is DFQATT and CDR2 SNEGSKA (reference sequence). The CDR3 contains 13 residues. V was trimmed by 4 bases and J by 2 bases, leaving 11 bases between them. The data originate from a study of T cells of healthy individuals. The source of this sequence is a human donor in good health. The chain recombines TRBV20-1 with TRBJ2-5; tentatively, D is TRBD1 (6 bases). CDR3 loop: CSAIQGQQETQYF. DNA of the CDR3: TGCAGTGCTATCCAAGGACAGCAAGAGACCCAGTACTTC.